This T cell receptor beta chain was recovered during a study of response to subunit inactivated influenza vaccine. This clonotype was found a few times. CDR1 is SQVTM and CDR2 is ANQGSEA in the germline V gene. The ends were cut back, 4 bases at V and 0 bases at J, with 9 bases in the middle. This CDR3 is 13 amino acids long. TCRdb re-called the RT-PCR reads through MiXCR, storing one row per CDR3 protein. The data contain about 570,000 distinct CDR3 sequences, over 9% of them singletons. These data were also filed under a second study, of T cells expressing NK-cell markers. Turning to that study: The authors generated TCR beta cDNA through 5'RACE template switching with UMIs.

This clonotype was obtained from a man between 50 and 59 years old who received an inactivated influenza vaccine. The gene calls are TRBV29-1 and TRBJ1-1; D is ambiguous. Sequencing used PBMCs from blood, obtained on the day of vaccination. CDR3 region: CSVGTGLNTEAFF. The CDR3 DNA reads as TGCAGCGTTGGGACGGGTCTGAACACTGAAGCTTTCTTT.